This record looks at one TCR beta chain sequence and its context. There are 15 residues in the CDR3. Between the trimmed V and J ends, which lost 6 bases and 1 base, there was a span of 16 bases. CDR1 and CDR2 from the germline V gene are MNHEY and SMNVEV (reference sequence). This entry is derived from a study of blood T cell repertoires in COVID-19. Study-wide background: Sites across the United States, Italy and Spain contributed samples from acute and convalescent COVID-19. T cells, B-cell-depleted T cells, or PBMCs provided the cDNA or gDNA that served as material.

Enrollment of patients from Seattle took place during active infection, with longitudinal follow-up. Clones were sequenced by immunoSEQ multiplex PCR, and TCRdb holds only the in-frame ones, with some missing. The sample records about 350,000 clones, around 90% being singletons. This TCR was recovered from a woman in her fifties or sixties with COVID-19, enrolled during active disease. The sample taken for sequencing was peripheral blood. J is TRBJ2-7 and V is TRBV27, with a weak D call TRBD2 (7 bases). In DNA, the CDR3 is TGTGCCAGCAGCAGATGGGGGGGCCAATCCTACGAGCAGTACTTC. Its translation: CASSRWGGQSYEQYF.